Each of the 9 T cell receptor beta chains below was sequenced from the same sample in a study of vaccination and CD4 T cells after COVID-19. These receptors lack a known antigen. Treatment in this sample: approximately nine-day PBMC culture with coronavirus spike peptide pools or control peptides (ViraFEST assay). Sequence data for DNA of cultured CD4+ T cells were generated by the Oncomine TCR Beta short-read assay. One entry per CDR3 protein results from TCRdb running MiXCR on the PCR reads. The table lists fewer than 15,000 distinct CDR3 sequences, just under 45% of them singletons, with roughly 8.8% in the top ten. What was sequenced was CD4+ T cells from blood, cultured in vitro. Every receptor here comes from a human donor who had recovered from COVID-19.

In its sample, this clonotype was seen a few times. The chain combines TRBV7-2 with TRBJ2-2, with TRBD2 matching 13 bases. CDR3 length: 17 amino acids. The V gene end was trimmed by 4 bases and the J gene end by 4 bases; junction bases not matched to a gene: 6. Germline V gene sequence: CDR1 SGHTA, CDR2 FQGNSA. The CDR3 region is CASSSTSGGIFTGELFF. The DNA for the CDR3 is TGTGCCAGCAGCTCGACTAGCGGGGGGATCTTCACCGGGGAGCTGTTTTTT.

The chain joins TRBV7-9 to TRBJ2-3; D may be TRBD2 (6 bases). This CDR3 spans 14 amino acids. Germline V lookup: CDR1 SEHNR, CDR2 FQNEAQ (reference sequence). V lost 1 base to trimming and J lost 3 bases, with 8 bases between them. CDR3 region: CASSLGRGTDTQYF. In DNA, the CDR3 is TGTGCCAGCAGCTTAGGTCGGGGGACAGATACGCAGTATTTT.

This chain links TRBV7-6 with TRBJ2-2, with TRBD1 identical over 7 bases. From germline, CDR1 is SGHVS and CDR2 FNYEAQ. With V trimmed by 3 bases and J by 0 bases, 4 bases remained unmatched. The CDR3 covers 16 residues. The CDR3 is CASSLIGTANTGELFF. As DNA, the CDR3 is TGTGCCAGCAGCTTGATAGGGACAGCGAACACCGGGGAGCTGTTTTTT.

This clonotype came up a few times. The chain carries TRBV12-3 or TRBV12-4 and TRBJ1-5, with 10 bases aligning to TRBD1. The length of the CDR3 is 15 residues. Unmatched junction bases numbered 4, after V lost 6 bases and J lost 2 bases. CDR3 amino acids: CASRATGGGNQPQHF. CDR3 sequence (DNA): TGTGCCAGCAGGGCGACAGGGGGCGGCAATCAGCCCCAGCATTTT.

The chain uses TRBV21-1 and TRBJ1-5. TRBV21-1 is a pseudogene segment. The length of the CDR3 is 16 residues. This CDR3 is CASSNWRDPSNQPQHF. CDR3 coding DNA: TGTGCCAGCAGCAATTGGAGGGACCCTAGCAATCAGCCCCAGCATTTT.

The chain carries TRBV6-1 and TRBJ2-1; no firm D call. CDR1 is MNHNS and CDR2 is SASEGT in the germline V gene. V lost 6 bases to trimming and J lost 4 bases, with 7 bases between them. The CDR3 extends over 12 amino acids. The CDR3, as DNA: TGTGCCAGCAGCCTCAGTTACAATGAGCAGTTCTTC. Residues: CASSLSYNEQFF.

This clonotype was counted between two and nine times. The V and J genes are TRBV12-3 or TRBV12-4 and TRBJ1-5; possible D gene TRBD1, 5 bases. CDR3 length equals 16 residues. The V and J ends lost 1 base and 3 bases respectively, with 13 bases between them. For the CDR3, the DNA is TGTGCCAGCAGTTTAGTTACAGGAGCCATCAATCAGCCCCAGCATTTT. Protein: CASSLVTGAINQPQHF.

The genes are TRBV2 and TRBJ2-2; D ambiguous. CDR1 and CDR2 from the germline V gene are SNHLY and FYNNEI. The length of the CDR3 is 14 residues. V lost 7 bases and J 3 bases, leaving 12 bases between the germline ends. The CDR3 region has the DNA TGTGCCAGCACGCAGAACCCGGACACCGGGGAGCTGTTTTTT. Translated: CASTQNPDTGELFF.

The rearrangement links TRBV6-2 or TRBV6-3 to TRBJ1-6; 7 bases are shared with TRBD1. The J segment lost 16 bases and the V segment lost 8 bases, leaving 14 bases of the junction unmatched. CDR1 and CDR2 (germline): MNHEY, SVGEGT. There are 13 residues in the CDR3. The DNA for the CDR3 is TGTGCCAGCGTCGTAGAGGCAGGGGGAAGACTCCACTTT. This codes for CASVVEAGGRLHF.